This T cell receptor beta chain was observed in a study of shared clonotypes between healthy human individuals. Study-level points and caveats: Of the naive CD4 clonotypes, around 4.8% were shared across several donors. Generally, naive subsets came out with larger estimated richness than memory subsets.

V lost 8 bases to trimming and J lost 3 bases, with 16 bases between them. Germline loops: CDR1 MRHNA, CDR2 SNTAGT. The CDR3 has 15 amino acids. Method: immunoSEQ multiplex PCR; TCRdb's copy keeps in-frame clones and lacks some. The sample carries around 2.5 million clones, 93% recorded once. Note on this clone: Its antigen is unidentified.

The receptor was derived from a man aged 18 to 35 in good health. Some clones in this sample may be carry-over from other donors' samples. The sequencing input was naive CD4+ T cells from PBMCs. Subset: CD45RA+ positively selected. The chain links TRBV6-4 to TRBJ2-2; tentatively, D is TRBD2 (6 bases). The CDR3 is CASALEGPDTGELFF. CDR3 DNA sequence: TGTGCCAGCGCATTGGAGGGCCCCGACACCGGGGAGCTGTTTTTT.